This T cell receptor beta chain was identified during a study of immune cell composition in non-small cell lung cancer. Clones were read by immunoSEQ multiplex PCR, and TCRdb kept only the in-frame ones, dropping some. The sample includes about 2,500 clones, roughly 77% of them seen just once. CDR1 and CDR2 (germline): SGHVS, FNYEAQ. V lost 6 bases to trimming and J lost 1 base; unmatched junction nucleotides: 7. The CDR3 runs 16 residues. Normal lung was sampled as far from the tumour as possible, at least 3 cm. This clonotype was sampled from a human donor with non-small cell lung cancer. The source material was non-adjacent lung tissue. The chain joins TRBV7-6 to TRBJ2-2, with 8 bases lining up with TRBD2. The CDR3 DNA is TGTGCCAGCAGGCCTAACCTAGCGGGGAACACCGGGGAGCTGTTTTTT. This sequence encodes CASRPNLAGNTGELFF. Together with reference TRBV7-6 and TRBJ2-2, the CDR3 gives the full variable domain: GAGVSQSPRYKVTKRGQDVALRCDPISGHVSLYWYRQALGQGPEFLTYFNYEAQQDKSGLPNDRFSAERPEGSISTLTIQRTEQRDSAMYRCASRPNLAGNTGELFFGEGSRLTVL.